This TCR beta chain is drawn from a study of pediatric ulcerative colitis. Whole-study context: Ulcerative colitis patients had pancolitis or left-sided colitis, with confirming histology. Study conclusions and caveats: Substantially fewer templates came from a couple of patients' blood samples. Total lymphocyte DNA, not sorted subsets, was the template.

Method: immunoSEQ multiplex PCR; TCRdb's copy keeps in-frame clones and lacks some. The data hold about 36,000 clones, with approximately 87% observed a single time. Trimming shortened V by 2 bases and J by 7 bases, and 11 bases separated the two germline ends. Germline loops: CDR1 SQVTM, CDR2 ANQGSEA. The CDR3 has 12 residues. Comment on this clone: Its antigen is not known.

This TCR derives from a girl aged 5-17 years with moderate ulcerative colitis. Sequencing input: blood. The V call is TRBV29-1, the J call TRBJ1-2; D is ambiguous. CDR3 protein: CSVEPAAAGYTF. DNA of the CDR3: TGCAGCGTTGAACCCGCGGCTGCTGGCTACACCTTC.